The clone carrying this T cell receptor beta chain was seen only a few times. A library of TCRbeta sequences, prepared with unique molecular identifiers, was generated. MiXCR, run by TCRdb on the PCR reads, gives a single entry per CDR3 protein. The repertoire consists of a few hundred thousand distinct CDR3 sequences, with around 9.9% occurring once and the leading ten covering roughly 5%. This record belongs to a study of T-cell reconstitution after alpha-beta-depleted transplantation in children. The CDR3 length is 13 residues. Germline CDR1 and CDR2: SQVTM and ANQGSEA. Deletions cut 4 bases from V and 5 bases from J, with 14 bases between.

The clonotype comes from a human donor who donated a stem cell graft to a child with acute myeloid leukemia. The chain joins TRBV29-1 to TRBJ2-5; the D gene could be TRBD1 or TRBD2 (6 bases each). The starting material was PBMCs from the stem cell graft donor, obtained from the stem cell graft. CDR3 protein: CSVAWGARETQYF. CDR3 sequence (DNA): TGCAGCGTTGCATGGGGGGCCCGGGAGACCCAGTACTTC.